This TCR beta chain was recorded in a study of blood T cell repertoires in COVID-19 (dated by TCRdb to the early 2020s). Concerning the study at large: Samples covering the acute and convalescent phases of COVID-19 were provided by collaborators in the United States, Italy and Spain. The material from the prospective study consisted of cDNA or gDNA derived from T cells, B-cell-depleted T cells, or PBMCs. Deeply sampled blood TCRbeta repertoires from subjects exposed to, actively infected with, or recovered from COVID-19 were included in the dataset. The repertoires were released in a freely available public database meant as a resource for research on the immune response to SARS-CoV-2. Samples came from the ongoing ImmuneRACE study (first 160 participants) plus 1,254 subjects from 6 global collaborators. Sample metadata almost always included a de-identified subject ID, COVID-19 status, age in years and sex. Where available, HLA class I and class II types were obtained from metadata supplied by the sample provider rather than from assay-based typing. Findings and caveats that apply to the study as a whole: The quantity of clinical and demographic metadata differed by source and by participant and was supplied without curation.

Each collaborating institution followed its own protocols to collect whole blood in K2EDTA tubes. For TCRbeta analysis, collaborators shipped samples in one of three forms: frozen whole blood, isolated PBMCs, or DNA extracted from either of those sample types. About this clone itself: Its specific antigen is unknown. No clone much larger than this one lies a single base away; base qualities are absent.

TCRbeta CDR3 regions were amplified from genomic DNA using the immunoSEQ Assay, a bias-controlled multiplex PCR. The paper's processing steps were these. Within the assay, amplification of reference gene primers was used to estimate how many nucleated cells each sample contained. To quantify the absolute abundance of each unique TCRbeta CDR3 rearrangement, sequence reads were collapsed and filtered. For each sample, productive Simpson clonality was calculated as the square root of Simpson's diversity index over productive rearrangements. In TCRdb, the immuneACCESS table is reduced to in-frame sequences with V and J assigned. These tables do not hold every clone; where another copy was compared, an unresolved V gene accounts for under half, and the others remain unexplained. From that table come the V and J calls and clone size; the DNA was used to work out D and trimming. The sample includes roughly 100,000 clones, with around nine tenths observed a single time. Together, the top ten hold around 6% of the sample.

Relative to germline, V is missing 5 bases and J is missing 4 bases, with 9 bases of the junction outside any gene match. CDR1 and CDR2, per the germline V gene, are MDHEN and SYDVKM. The CDR3 runs 16 amino acids, cysteine and phenylalanine included. Only the CDR3 DNA is retained, 48 bases long and in frame from the first base. The specimen was peripheral blood. The chain links TRBV28 with TRBJ1-5; 9 central nucleotides agree with TRBD1. This clonotype originated in a human donor in a cohort sampled during active COVID-19. The CDR3 is CASSEWGQGGNQPQHF. DNA sequence: TGTGCCAGCAGTGAATGGGGACAGGGTGGAAATCAGCCCCAGCATTTT.